The rows below give T cell receptor beta chains drawn from one sample of a study of cytomegalovirus exposure and HLA in healthy donors. Profiled with immunoSEQ multiplex PCR; TCRdb holds only in-frame clones, not every one. The table includes around 120,000 clones, over 65% detected once. The specimen sequenced was PBMCs. These TCRs come from a woman aged 40-49 years in good health and CMV-seropositive. The CDR3 runs from the conserved cysteine through the conserved F or W. Fields, in order: J gene, CDR3 length, clone size, V gene, D gene, CDR3 protein, CDR3 DNA. D genes are given only for firm matches. For some rows the clone size is stated as once, few or many, or as a class when expanded; others skip it.

>TRBJ2-5|15|-|TRBV9|-
CASSVAPSYQETQYF
TGTGCCAGCAGCGTAGCCCCTTCGTACCAAGAGACCCAGTACTTC
>TRBJ2-6|15|-|TRBV10-1|TRBD2
CASGTSGTGANVLTF
TGCGCCAGCGGGACTAGCGGGACTGGGGCCAACGTCCTGACTTTC
>TRBJ2-1|18|-|TRBV7-7|TRBD2
CASSFGTSGTSSYNEQFF
TGTGCTAGCAGCTTCGGGACTAGCGGGACGAGCTCCTACAATGAGCAGTTCTTC
>TRBJ2-1|16|-|TRBV2|TRBD2
CASAPFSGGARNEQFF
TGTGCCAGCGCCCCCTTTAGCGGGGGGGCCAGGAATGAGCAGTTCTTC
>TRBJ1-5|15|once|TRBV19|TRBD1
CASSSQTGGGQPQHF
TGTGCCAGTAGTTCTCAGACAGGGGGCGGTCAGCCCCAGCATTTT
>TRBJ1-2|13|-|TRBV7-9|-
CASSFVQGYGYTF
TGTGCCAGCAGCTTTGTCCAGGGCTATGGCTACACCTTC
>TRBJ2-7|14|few|TRBV5-6|-
CASSLTGSSYEQYF
TGTGCCAGCAGCTTGACAGGGAGCTCCTACGAGCAGTACTTC
>TRBJ2-7|21|-|TRBV21-1|-
CASSNHLLPGTSGRLPYEQYF
TGTGCCAGCAGCAATCATCTCCTCCCCGGGACTAGCGGGAGATTGCCCTACGAGCAGTACTTC
>TRBJ2-3|20|once|TRBV15|TRBD2
CATSRRFGETSALLADTQYF
TGTGCCACCAGCCGCCGATTTGGGGAGACTAGCGCCCTTTTAGCAGATACGCAGTATTTT
>TRBJ2-1|14|-|TRBV5-1|-
CASSLDRSYNEQFF
TGCGCCAGCAGCTTGGACAGGTCATACAATGAGCAGTTCTTC
>TRBJ1-6|16|-|TRBV7-2|TRBD1
CASSLVFRTGDSPLHF
TGTGCCAGCAGCTTAGTGTTCCGGACAGGGGATTCACCCCTCCACTTT
>TRBJ1-2|15|-|TRBV15|-
CATSRDTGGLGGYTF
TGTGCCACCAGCAGAGATACCGGGGGTTTAGGGGGCTACACCTTC
>TRBJ2-2|15|-|TRBV9|TRBD1
CASSALQGASGELFF
TGTGCCAGCAGCGCGTTACAGGGGGCATCCGGGGAGCTGTTTTTT
>TRBJ2-3|14|-|TRBV5-1|TRBD1
CASRGDREADTQYF
TGCGCCAGCAGAGGGGACAGGGAGGCAGATACGCAGTATTTT
>TRBJ2-5|16|-|TRBV7-2|TRBD2
CASSLGTSGGQETQYF
TGTGCCAGCAGCTTAGGGACTAGCGGGGGTCAAGAGACCCAGTACTTC
>TRBJ1-4|15|few|TRBV25-1|-
CASSEPGSANEKLFF
TGTGCCAGCAGTGAACCAGGTTCAGCTAATGAAAAACTGTTTTTT
>TRBJ1-1|12|once|TRBV5-1|TRBD1
CASGQGRTEAFF
TGCGCCAGTGGACAGGGAAGGACTGAAGCTTTCTTT
>TRBJ1-4|13|-|TRBV5-4|-
CASSSILGGELFF
TGTGCCAGCAGCTCGATACTCGGGGGGGAACTGTTTTTT
>TRBJ1-2|18|few|TRBV4-3|TRBD1
CASSPAGDRGRGGYGYTF
TGCGCCAGCAGCCCCGCGGGGGACAGGGGGCGCGGTGGCTATGGCTACACCTTC
>TRBJ1-1|12|-|TRBV15|-
CATSSGDTEAFF
TGTGCCACCAGCAGCGGGGACACTGAAGCTTTCTTT
>TRBJ2-7|12|-|TRBV9|TRBD2
CASGGRAYEQYF
TGTGCCAGCGGCGGGAGGGCCTACGAGCAGTACTTC
>TRBJ2-5|19|few|TRBV7-9|TRBD2
CASSLRRASGKAMQETQYF
TGTGCCAGCAGCTTACGTAGAGCTAGCGGGAAGGCAATGCAAGAGACCCAGTACTTC
>TRBJ2-5|13|-|TRBV19|-
CASRSRVEETQYF
TGTGCCAGTAGGAGCAGGGTGGAAGAGACCCAGTACTTC
>TRBJ2-7|13|-|TRBV19|-
CASSNRGSYEQYF
TGTGCCAGTAGTAACCGGGGCTCCTACGAGCAGTACTTC
>TRBJ2-1|14|-|TRBV18|TRBD1
CASSLDRAGGEQFF
TGTGCCAGCTCATTGGACAGGGCCGGGGGTGAGCAGTTCTTC
>TRBJ2-7|15|-|TRBV2|TRBD1
CASQRRAGGSYEQYF
TGTGCCAGCCAAAGAAGGGCAGGGGGCTCCTACGAGCAGTACTTC
>TRBJ2-2|15|-|TRBV5-1|-
CARGGQDWASGELFF
TGCGCCAGGGGGGGTCAGGACTGGGCTAGCGGGGAGCTGTTTTTT
>TRBJ1-1|13|-|TRBV5-4|-
CASSRTEVAEAFF
TGTGCCAGCAGCCGGACAGAAGTGGCTGAAGCTTTCTTT
>TRBJ2-1|15|few|TRBV5-6|-
CASSLGRPMYNEQFF
TGTGCCAGCAGCTTGGGGCGGCCTATGTACAATGAGCAGTTCTTC
>TRBJ2-5|17|-|TRBV5-1|-
CASSLALQGGGQETQYF
TGCGCCAGCAGCTTGGCCCTCCAAGGGGGGGGCCAAGAGACCCAGTACTTC
>TRBJ2-3|16|-|TRBV2|TRBD1
CASSERSQGSADTQYF
TGTGCCAGCAGCGAGCGGTCACAGGGGAGCGCAGATACGCAGTATTTT
>TRBJ1-5|14|-|TRBV7-9|-
CASSLDRSNQPQHF
TGTGCCAGCAGCTTGGACAGATCCAATCAGCCCCAGCATTTT
>TRBJ1-2|13|once|TRBV11-1|-
CASSTQRSYGYTF
TGTGCCAGCAGCACCCAGAGGTCCTATGGCTACACCTTC
>TRBJ2-7|14|-|TRBV4-1|TRBD1
CASSPGQAFYEQYF
TGCGCCAGCAGCCCGGGACAGGCTTTCTACGAGCAGTACTTC
>TRBJ1-5|15|-|TRBV19|TRBD1
CASSQTGAKGQPQHF
TGTGCCAGTAGTCAGACAGGGGCAAAGGGTCAGCCCCAGCATTTT